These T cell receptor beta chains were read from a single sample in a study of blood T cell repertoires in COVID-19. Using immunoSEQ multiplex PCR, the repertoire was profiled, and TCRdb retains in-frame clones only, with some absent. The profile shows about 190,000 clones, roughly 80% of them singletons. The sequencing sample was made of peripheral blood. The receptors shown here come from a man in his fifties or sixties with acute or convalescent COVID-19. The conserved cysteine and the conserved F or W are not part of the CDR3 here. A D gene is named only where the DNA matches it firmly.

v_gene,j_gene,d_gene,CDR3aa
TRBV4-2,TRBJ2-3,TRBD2,ASSQERGGQGDTQY
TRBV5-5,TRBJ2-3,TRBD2,ASSSLTLAGGGDTQY
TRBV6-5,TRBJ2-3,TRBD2,ASTLTSGSPDTQY
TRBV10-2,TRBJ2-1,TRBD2,ASSGPGLASNEQF
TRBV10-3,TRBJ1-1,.,AIGQAEATEAF
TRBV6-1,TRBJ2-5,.,ASSEAPPVSQY
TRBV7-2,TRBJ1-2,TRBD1,ASSFSRDSFYGYT
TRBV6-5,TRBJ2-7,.,ASSYSVELVYEQY
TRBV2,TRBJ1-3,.,ATDIGYSGNTIY
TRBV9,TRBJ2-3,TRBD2,ASSAEGLEGTDTQY
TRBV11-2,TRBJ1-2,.,ASSLGGQARGYT
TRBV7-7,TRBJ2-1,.,ASSLDSYSPFSSYNEQF
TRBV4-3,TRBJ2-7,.,ASSQDRDISYEQY
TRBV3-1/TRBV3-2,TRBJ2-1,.,ASSSRSRDEQF
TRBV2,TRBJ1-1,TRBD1,ASRGGQPMNTEAF
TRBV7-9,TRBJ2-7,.,ASSPGSSLGYEQY
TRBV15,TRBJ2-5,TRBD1,ATSRGTGQGETQY
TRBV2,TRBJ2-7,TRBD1,ASCDYRGSYEQY
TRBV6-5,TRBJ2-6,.,ASSSLYSGANVLT
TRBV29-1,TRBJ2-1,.,SVEDRGSSYNEQF
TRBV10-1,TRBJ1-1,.,ASREGHITEAF
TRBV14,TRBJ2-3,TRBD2,ASSQDVSGSWADTQY
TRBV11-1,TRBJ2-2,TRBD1,ASSLDRGVTGELF
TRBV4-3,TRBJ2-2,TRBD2,ASSQVAGGTGELF
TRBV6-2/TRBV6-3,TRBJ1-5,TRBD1,ASSYSSGGRQPQH
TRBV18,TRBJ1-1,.,ASSPLTGRKNTEAF
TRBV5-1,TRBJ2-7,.,ASSFDGNYEQY
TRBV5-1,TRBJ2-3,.,ASSLAGTDTQY
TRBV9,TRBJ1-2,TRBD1,ASSPRDRSNYGYT
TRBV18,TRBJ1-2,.,ASSPSGGSYGYT
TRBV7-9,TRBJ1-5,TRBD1,ASSLARTGTGLSQPQH
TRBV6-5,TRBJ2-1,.,ASSAQGYNEQF
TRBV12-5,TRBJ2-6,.,ASAPLSTRFSGANVLT
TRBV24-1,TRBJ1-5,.,ATSEKRRTLYQPQH
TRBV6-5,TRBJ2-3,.,ASRIQGFLTDTQY
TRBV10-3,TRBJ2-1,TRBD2,AISAGTSGDMSQF
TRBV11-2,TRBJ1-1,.,ASRLGQANTEAF
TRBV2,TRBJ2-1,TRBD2,ASSERTSGGVEQF
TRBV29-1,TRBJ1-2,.,SVGGLLDTGGYT
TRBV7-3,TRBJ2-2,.,ASSSTGYGELF
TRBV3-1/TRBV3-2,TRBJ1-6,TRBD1,ASRGQSDSPLH
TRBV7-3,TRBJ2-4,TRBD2,ASSLNPAGPSIQY
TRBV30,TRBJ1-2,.,AWQPRGYGYT
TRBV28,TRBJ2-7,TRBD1,ASSLGTGPYEQY